The clone carrying this TCR beta chain appeared a few times. Antigen unknown. The CDR3 sequence is 14 residues long. From germline, CDR1 is LNHDA and CDR2 SQIVND (reference sequence). The J segment lost 6 bases and the V segment lost 8 bases, leaving 8 bases of the junction unmatched. This specimen belongs to a study of cytomegalovirus exposure and HLA in healthy donors. General study findings and limits: The study labeled roughly 160 TCR beta chains cytomegalovirus-associated.

Vbeta (60) and Jbeta (13) primers were used in the PCR. Profiled with immunoSEQ multiplex PCR; TCRdb holds only in-frame clones, not every one. The sample lists under 200,000 clones; around four fifths were seen once. The TCR originated in a woman younger than 45 in good health and CMV-seronegative. This chain joins TRBV19 and TRBJ2-2, with 8 bases identical to TRBD1. Input material: PBMCs. DNA of the CDR3: TGTGCCAGTTCTAGGACAGGGTGGGCCGGGGAGCTGTTTTTT. Amino acid sequence: CASSRTGWAGELFF.